This T cell receptor beta chain was captured by sequencing in a study of cytomegalovirus exposure and HLA in healthy donors. This clone has more than one count but fewer than ten. Its antigen is unidentified. Primers: 60 Vbeta forward and 13 Jbeta reverse. Assay used: immunoSEQ multiplex PCR; TCRdb lists only in-frame clones, some missing. The sample yields some 150,000 clones, 71% seen once. The ends were cut back, 4 bases at V and 0 bases at J, with 10 bases in the middle. The CDR3 consists of 15 residues. Germline CDR1 reads MNHNY; CDR2 reads SVGAGI (reference sequence). Study-level findings and limits: HLA restriction was apparent for most CMV-associated TCR beta chains in a later analysis. There was a cluster of highly shared sequence variants that was likely a sequencing artifact.

The receptor was derived from a woman in her twenties or thirties in good health and CMV-seronegative. The chain uses TRBV6-6 and TRBJ1-5; the D is unclear. The sample consisted of PBMCs. This CDR3 reads CASSSPPDSNQPQHF. CDR3 in DNA: TGTGCCAGCAGTTCCCCTCCAGATAGCAATCAGCCCCAGCATTTT.